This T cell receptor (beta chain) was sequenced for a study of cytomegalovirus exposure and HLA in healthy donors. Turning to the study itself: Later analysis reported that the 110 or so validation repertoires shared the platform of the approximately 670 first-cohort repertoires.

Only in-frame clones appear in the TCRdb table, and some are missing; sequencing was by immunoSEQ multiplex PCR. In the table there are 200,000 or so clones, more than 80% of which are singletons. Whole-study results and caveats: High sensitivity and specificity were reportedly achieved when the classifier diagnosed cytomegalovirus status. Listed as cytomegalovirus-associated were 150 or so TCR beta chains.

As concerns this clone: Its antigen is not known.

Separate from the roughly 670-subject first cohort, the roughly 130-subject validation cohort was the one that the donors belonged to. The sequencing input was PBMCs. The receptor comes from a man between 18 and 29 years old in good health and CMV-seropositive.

CDR3 coding DNA: TGCAGCGTTGTACTAACAAGACGGGTTGACACTGAAGCTTTCTTT. Amino acid sequence: CSVVLTRRVDTEAFF. V gene TRBV29-1 combines with J gene TRBJ1-1; no reliable D call. V was shortened by 4 bases and J by 3 bases, with 18 bases between the two germline ends. The length of the CDR3 is 15 residues. The V gene's germline CDR1 is SQVTM and CDR2 ANQGSEA.